This passage covers 4 T cell receptor beta chains from one sample sequenced in a study of low-dose radiotherapy and immunotherapy resistance in tumors (dated by TCRdb to between 2021 and 2024). Sequencing used an Illumina HiSeq 2500. To make first-strand cDNA, Superscript III was used along with a set of TRAV- and TRBV-specific primers so that both the TCRalpha and TCRbeta chains were covered. A roughly 20-cycle PCR with Phusion amplified the TCRs, pairing a constant-region primer with the adapter that was attached to the V primers. TCRdb trimmed public reads at Q25 via fastp, called clones via MiXCR and kept in-frame beta chains. A single entry per CDR3 protein holds the most common genes and DNA from its merged rows. Recorded for this sample are some 57,000 distinct CDR3 sequences; less than 25% of them occurred a single time. 5.5% to 6% of the sample rests with the top ten. The time point label, as the study defines it: before trial treatment.

Specimen: PBMCs, collected before treatment. Source of these receptors: a male donor with prostate cancer.

The chain combines TRBV6-6 with TRBJ2-5; possible D gene TRBD2, 6 bases. Germline CDR1 MNHNY, CDR2 SVGAGI (reference sequence). This CDR3 spans 13 amino acids. Between the trimmed V and J ends, which lost 4 bases and 4 bases, there was a span of 10 bases. CDR3 DNA sequence: TGTGCCAGCAGTTTAGTGGGAGGAGAGACCCAGTACTTC. This sequence encodes CASSLVGGETQYF.

This clonotype was counted many times. The rearrangement links TRBV2 to TRBJ2-2; 8 bases are shared with TRBD1. The CDR3 has 17 amino acids. V was clipped by 6 bases and J by 2 bases; unmatched bases: 11. CDR1 SNHLY and CDR2 FYNNEI come from the germline V gene. The CDR3 is CASRPSQGQGNTGELFF. DNA of the CDR3: TGTGCCAGCAGACCGTCCCAAGGACAGGGTAACACCGGGGAGCTGTTTTTT.

On this clonotype itself: It is likely a read error: a sequence one base away is far more abundant. The V and J genes are TRBV6-5 and TRBJ1-5, with 11 bases fitting TRBD1. From germline, CDR1 is MNHEY and CDR2 SVGAGI. This CDR3 comprises 15 residues. The CDR3, as DNA: TGTGCCAGCAGGGACAGGGGGCTTAGCAAACAGCCCCAGCATTTT. Its translation: CASRDRGLSKQPQHF.

This clonotype was counted at least ten times. The chain combines TRBV20-1 with TRBJ2-3; 10 bases are a match to TRBD1. The germline V gene has CDR1 DFQATT and CDR2 SNEGSKA (reference sequence). J lost 4 bases, V lost 6 bases, and 4 bases had no gene match. The CDR3 is 13 residues long. CDR3 region: CSAHGQGADTQYF. CDR3 nucleotide sequence: TGCAGTGCCCACGGACAGGGGGCAGATACGCAGTATTTT.